The clone carrying this T cell receptor beta chain was seen just once. What it binds is unknown. One end of the junction fails to match germline, which may point to a read error. This specimen comes from a study of cytomegalovirus exposure and HLA in healthy donors. Broader study findings: A list of around 150 TCR beta chains associated with cytomegalovirus was given. Serostatus for CMV was the only available immune exposure information.

PCR employed 60 Vbeta and 13 Jbeta primers. Clones were sequenced by immunoSEQ multiplex PCR, and TCRdb holds only the in-frame ones, with some missing. The table includes fewer than 200,000 clones, roughly 78% detected once. The CDR3 consists of 13 residues. Germline V lookup: CDR1 SSHAT, CDR2 FNYEAQ (reference sequence). The chain recombines TRBV7-7 with TRBJ2-5; perhaps TRBD1 as D (6 bases). The material sequenced was PBMCs. This TCR derives from a man aged 35 to 55 in good health and CMV-seronegative. CDR3 sequence reads: CASSTGIQETQYF. The CDR3 nucleotides read TGTGCTAGCAGTACAGGGATCCAAGAGACCCAGTACTTC.